Shown below are 15 T cell receptor beta chains from a single sample sequenced in a study of blood T cell repertoires in COVID-19. Libraries were prepared by immunoSEQ multiplex PCR; TCRdb keeps only in-frame clonotypes and omits some of them. The data hold more than 85,000 clones, with 87% observed a single time. The material sequenced was peripheral blood. These receptors all stem from a man between 65 and 85 years old with acute or convalescent COVID-19.

The chain links TRBV6-5 to TRBJ2-2, with a weak D call TRBD1 (5 bases). Between the trimmed V and J ends, which lost 5 bases and 0 bases, there was a span of 10 bases. Germline CDR1 reads MNHEY; CDR2 reads SVGAGI. The CDR3 totals 15 residues. CDR3 coding DNA: TGTGCCAGCAGTCAACAGGTTTCGAACACCGGGGAGCTGTTTTTT. Translated: CASSQQVSNTGELFF.

This chain links TRBV28 with TRBJ1-6, with TRBD1 matching 7 bases. This CDR3 has 14 amino acids. Germline V gene lookup returns CDR1 MDHEN and CDR2 SYDVKM. With V trimmed by 5 bases and J by 4 bases, 2 bases remained unmatched. The CDR3 loop reads CASSTGVYNSPLHF. CDR3 DNA sequence: TGTGCCAGCAGTACAGGGGTGTATAATTCACCCCTCCACTTT.

The chain joins TRBV12-3 or TRBV12-4 to TRBJ2-7; D gene ambiguous. Trimming left V 6 bases short and J 1 base short, with 10 bases between. The CDR3 consists of 13 residues. CDR3 loop: CASSPTESYEQYF. In DNA form, the CDR3 reads TGTGCCAGCAGCCCGACGGAGTCCTACGAGCAGTACTTC.

With respect to this clone: At one of its ends the junction is not consistent with the germline gene, which may arise from a read error. The rearrangement links TRBV5-6 to TRBJ1-6, with D perhaps TRBD1 (6 bases). Germline-derived CDR1 and CDR2 are SGHDT and YYEEEE. The CDR3 has 15 residues. The CDR3 spells CASTLGGLNNSPLHF. CDR3 DNA sequence: TGTGCCAGCACCTTGGGGGGGCTTAATAATTCACCCCTCCACTTT. The full variable domain, its missing parts supplied by reference TRBV5-6 and TRBJ1-6, is DAGVTQSPTHLIKTRGQQVTLRCSPKSGHDTVSWYQQALGQGPQFIFQYYEEEERQRGNFPDRFSGHQFPNYSSELNVNALLLGDSALYLCASTLGGLNNSPLHFGNGTRLTVT.

J is TRBJ2-5 and V is TRBV5-4; TRBD2 matches 9 bases. The ends lost 3 bases at V and 4 bases at J; junction bases unmatched: 7. Germline CDR1 and CDR2: SGHNT and YYREEE (reference sequence). This CDR3 comprises 15 residues. CDR3 residues: CASSSVAGAGETQYF. The CDR3 nucleotides are TGTGCCAGCAGCTCCGTAGCGGGGGCGGGAGAGACCCAGTACTTC.

The chain employs TRBV5-1 and TRBJ1-2, with TRBD1 identical over 9 bases. The germline gives CDR1 SGHRS, CDR2 YFSETQ. CDR3 length: 13 residues. The V gene end was trimmed by 0 bases and the J gene end by 7 bases; junction bases not matched to a gene: 1. CDR3 coding DNA: TGCGCCAGCAGCTTGGGGACAGGGGCTGGCTACACCTTC. Translating gives CASSLGTGAGYTF.

The V gene is TRBV9, the J gene TRBJ1-1; possible D gene TRBD1, 6 bases. Germline CDR1 reads SGDLS; CDR2 reads YYNGEE. CDR3 length: 14 residues. Trimming stripped 0 bases from V and 1 base from J, with 7 bases between. CDR3 protein: CASSVEGQNTEAFF. CDR3 DNA: TGTGCCAGCAGCGTAGAGGGACAGAACACTGAAGCTTTCTTT.

The chain carries TRBV2 and TRBJ1-5; unclear D gene. Germline lookup yields CDR1 SNHLY and CDR2 FYNNEI. The CDR3 covers 14 residues. Trimming cost V 3 bases and J 7 bases, with 13 bases left between them. CDR3: CASSDPQSIQPQHF. CDR3 sequence (DNA): TGTGCCAGCAGTGATCCGCAAAGCATACAGCCCCAGCATTTT.

The rearrangement links TRBV9 to TRBJ2-1, with 16 bases that match TRBD2. From germline, CDR1 is SGDLS and CDR2 YYNGEE. The CDR3 consists of 18 residues. J was trimmed by 8 bases and V by 2 bases; bases with no gene match: 10. The CDR3 nucleotides read TGTGCCAGCAGCGTCGTCCCGGGACTAGCGGGGGGGCACTATGAGCAGTTCTTC. As protein: CASSVVPGLAGGHYEQFF.

The V gene is TRBV2, the J gene TRBJ1-1; no reliable D call. The germline V gene has CDR1 SNHLY and CDR2 FYNNEI. The CDR3 totals 14 residues. V lost 9 bases to trimming and J lost 1 base, with 15 bases between them. CDR3 coding DNA: TGTGCCAGACTACCGGGTACTTGGAACACTGAAGCTTTCTTT. It specifies CARLPGTWNTEAFF.

V is TRBV6-5 and J is TRBJ2-3; 9 bases map to TRBD1. Unmatched junction bases numbered 10, after V lost 10 bases and J lost 5 bases. The CDR3 is made up of 14 amino acids. Germline CDR1 reads MNHEY; CDR2 reads SVGAGI. Written as DNA, the CDR3 is TGTGCCACAATTCCGGGACAGGGTAGAGATACGCAGTATTTT. This codes for CATIPGQGRDTQYF.

V usage is TRBV19 and J usage is TRBJ1-5; D is unresolved. V lost 4 bases and J 7 bases, leaving 17 bases between the germline ends. From germline, CDR1 is LNHDA and CDR2 SQIVND (reference sequence). CDR3 length: 15 amino acids. This CDR3 is CASSRSGPTSQPQHF. Here the CDR3 DNA reads TGTGCCAGTAGTAGATCAGGCCCGACGTCGCAGCCCCAGCATTTT.

Written as DNA, the CDR3 is TGTGCCAGCAGCAAAGGACTCGGGGTCTCTGGAAACACCATATATTTT. This encodes CASSKGLGVSGNTIYF. This chain joins TRBV21-1 and TRBJ1-3. TRBV21-1 is deemed a pseudogene. CDR3 size: 16 residues.

The chain joins TRBV5-6 to TRBJ1-6; D possibly corresponds to TRBD1 (6 bases). The CDR3 totals 13 residues. V was cut by 6 bases and J by 6 bases, with 10 bases left in between. The V gene's germline CDR1 is SGHDT and CDR2 YYEEEE. The DNA for the CDR3 is TGTGCCAGCACTCGGACAGCTAATTCACCCCTCCACTTT. This codes for CASTRTANSPLHF.

The chain has TRBV20-1 and TRBJ2-3; D ambiguous. V lost 3 bases, J lost 1 base, and 8 bases lay in between. Germline V CDR1 and CDR2: DFQATT, SNEGSKA (reference sequence). This CDR3 is built from 13 residues. This CDR3 is CSASLRGTDTQYF. CDR3 coding DNA: TGCAGTGCTAGTCTCCGGGGCACAGATACGCAGTATTTT.